This T cell receptor (beta chain) was found in a study of human T cells and chemical hapten exposure. Study-wide background: The study enrolled mostly female patients with alopecia areata, totalis or universalis. Points from the study as a whole: Higher patch test scores went with higher counts of PT1 expanded TCRs.

This clonotype occurred many times. The antigen is not known. Original analysis: Sample TCR totals centred on a median of approximately 95,000, ranging about 20,000 to 690,600. TCRdb redid the calling of the RACE reads with MiXCR, one entry per CDR3 protein. TCRdb, rather than the study authors, made the V and J calls. This table holds under 450,000 distinct CDR3 sequences, around 6% found once. Time point denoted: patch test 2, 6 weeks after DPC sensitization. The treatment is: therapeutic diphenylcyclopropenone sensitization with weekly scalp DPC. The TCR was taken from a woman younger than 35 with alopecia areata. Some clones in this sample may be carry-over from other donors' samples. Material: whole blood, obtained in connection with sensitization to the hapten diphenylcyclopropenone (DPC).

This CDR3 is CASSARTSGSDTQYF. The CDR3 coding sequence is TGTGCCAGCAGTGCTCGGACTAGCGGATCAGATACGCAGTATTTT. This chain connects TRBV6-4 to TRBJ2-3, with 10 positions matching TRBD2. The germline CDR1 and CDR2 sequences are MRHNA and SNTAGT. This CDR3 contains 15 residues. V trimming: 4 bases; J trimming: 4 bases; junction bases outside the gene matches: 5.